The sequence of this T cell receptor (beta chain) was determined in a study of neurological immune-mediated disorders. MiXCR was run by TCRdb on the 5' RACE reads, yielding one entry per CDR3 protein. The data show tens of thousands of distinct CDR3 sequences, with roughly 3.5% seen just once and approximately 1.6% held by the top ten. Unsorted libraries were generated from 2 million PBMCs held at -80 degrees C. The table lists this clonotype with many counts. V was pared by 2 bases and J by 3 bases, with 8 bases between. Looked up from germline, CDR1 is SGHRS and CDR2 is YFSETQ. The CDR3 spans 13 residues.

The sequenced sample consisted of PBMCs. The genes are TRBV5-1 and TRBJ1-1; D is perhaps TRBD1 (5 bases). The TCR originated in a man in his thirties or forties with multiple sclerosis. CDR3: CASSFGGDTEAFF. As DNA, the CDR3 is TGCGCCAGCAGCTTTGGAGGGGACACTGAAGCTTTCTTT.